A single sample is the source of the 18 T cell receptor beta chains below, sequenced in a study of T cell repertoires in cytomegalovirus infection. TCRdb reprocessed the reads with MiXCR, giving one entry per CDR3 protein. Of 250,000 to 300,000 distinct CDR3 sequences listed, around 15% are singletons. Sequencing used CD8+ T cells from PBMCs. These TCRs come from a human donor in good health (CMV status not recorded). Some clones in this sample may be carry-over from other donors' samples.

This clonotype was found many times. This chain uses TRBV29-1 with TRBJ2-1; TRBD1 is a possible D gene (6 bases). Trimming stripped 7 bases from V and 4 bases from J, with 20 bases between. CDR1 and CDR2 (germline): SQVTM, ANQGSEA. The CDR3 is made up of 15 amino acids. CDR3 loop: CSARGSERTYNEQFF. The CDR3 DNA reads as TGCAGCGCCAGGGGATCTGAAAGGACTTACAATGAGCAGTTCTTC.

This clonotype was observed a handful of times. J is TRBJ2-7 and V is TRBV29-1; weak D call: TRBD1 (5 bases). This CDR3 is built from 14 residues. The V end lost 5 bases, the J end lost 3 bases, and 17 bases lay between the germline ends. Germline loops: CDR1 SQVTM, CDR2 ANQGSEA. CDR3 in amino acids: CSVLVWQGNYEQYF. CDR3 coding DNA: TGCAGCGTTCTCGTGTGGCAGGGTAACTACGAGCAGTACTTC.

In this sample, this clonotype turned up a few times. The chain has TRBV2 and TRBJ2-2; TRBD1 matches at 7 bases. This CDR3 spans 19 amino acids. CDR1 and CDR2 (germline): SNHLY, FYNNEI. V shed 0 bases, J shed 2 bases, and the junction held 12 bases outside the gene matches. The CDR3: CASSEALPWAGGNTGELFF. The CDR3 bases are TGTGCCAGCAGTGAAGCGCTTCCATGGGCAGGGGGAAACACCGGGGAGCTGTTTTTT.

V gene TRBV29-1 combines with J gene TRBJ1-1, with 7 bases identical to TRBD1. Trimming removed 6 bases from V and 4 bases from J; junction bases left unmatched: 11. Germline V gives CDR1 SQVTM, CDR2 ANQGSEA. CDR3 length equals 14 residues. DNA of the CDR3: TGCAGCGTGGGGACAGTTCCGGGGGGCACTGAAGCTTTCTTT. Translation: CSVGTVPGGTEAFF.

This clonotype appeared a few times. The J gene is TRBJ1-5, the V gene TRBV2; no clear D. This CDR3 comprises 15 residues. V lost 1 base and J 0 bases, leaving 7 bases between the germline ends. Germline V lookup: CDR1 SNHLY, CDR2 FYNNEI. CDR3 region: CASSEDTYSNQPQHF. Here the CDR3 DNA reads TGTGCCAGCAGTGAAGACACTTATAGCAATCAGCCCCAGCATTTT.

CDR3 region: CSVSWGNYEQYF. The CDR3 nucleotides are TGCAGCGTGAGTTGGGGGAACTACGAGCAGTACTTC. This chain links TRBV29-1 with TRBJ2-7, with D perhaps given as TRBD1 or TRBD2 (5 bases each). Germline lookup yields CDR1 SQVTM and CDR2 ANQGSEA. V was clipped by 6 bases and J by 3 bases, with 12 bases between them. The CDR3 consists of 12 residues.

The sample holds many counts of this clonotype. V usage is TRBV7-9 and J usage is TRBJ2-3, with D tentatively TRBD1 (6 bases). The CDR3 is 17 residues long. CDR1 is SEHNR and CDR2 is FQNEAQ in the germline V gene (reference sequence). Trimming took off 4 bases at V and 5 bases at J, with 22 bases between the two ends. This CDR3 reads CASSSSTGTTFLDTQYF. The DNA for the CDR3 is TGTGCCAGCAGCTCATCCACCGGGACAACCTTTTTAGATACGCAGTATTTT.

The chain links TRBV12-3 or TRBV12-4 to TRBJ2-3; no clear D. CDR3 size: 10 residues. The V gene lost 3 bases and the J gene lost 7 bases, with 2 bases spanning the gap. The CDR3 loop reads CASSFNTQYF. The CDR3 DNA reads as TGTGCCAGCAGTTTCAATACGCAGTATTTT.

This clonotype was counted at least ten times. The V call is TRBV7-2, the J call TRBJ1-1; D uncertain. CDR3 length: 15 amino acids. CDR1 SGHTA and CDR2 FQGNSA come from the germline V gene. V was cut by 1 base and J by 1 base, with 10 bases left in between. The CDR3 sequence is CASSLVAGENTEAFF. DNA of the CDR3: TGTGCCAGCAGCTTAGTGGCCGGGGAGAACACTGAAGCTTTCTTT. The whole variable domain, filled in from reference TRBV7-2 and TRBJ1-1, reads GAGVSQSPSNKVTEKGKDVELRCDPISGHTALYWYRQSLGQGLEFLIYFQGNSAPDKSGLPSDRFSAERTGGSVSTLTIQRTQQEDSAVYLCASSLVAGENTEAFFGQGTRLTVV.

This clonotype was seen only a few times. The chain joins TRBV29-1 to TRBJ1-2; 8 bases fit TRBD1. The CDR3 is 13 residues long. CDR1 and CDR2 from the germline V gene are SQVTM and ANQGSEA. With V trimmed by 4 bases and J by 2 bases, 3 bases remained unmatched. The CDR3 DNA is TGCAGCGTTGTAACAGGGGGAAACTATGGCTACACCTTC. This codes for CSVVTGGNYGYTF. Full variable domain (rest looked up from reference TRBV29-1 and TRBJ1-2): SAVISQKPSRDICQRGTSLTIQCQVDSQVTMMFWYRQQPGQSLTLIATANQGSEATYESGFVIDKFPISRPNLTFSTLTVSNMSPEDSSIYLCSVVTGGNYGYTFGSGTRLTVV.

This clonotype was picked up many times. V is TRBV2 and J is TRBJ2-1; 9 bases are shared with TRBD2. Trimming cost V 5 bases and J 8 bases; bases outside gene matches: 13. The germline CDR1 and CDR2 sequences are SNHLY and FYNNEI. CDR3 length: 16 residues. The CDR3 bases are TGTGCCAGCAGTTCCCTTGGCGGGGGGGCCTTAGATGAGCAGTTCTTC. Translating gives CASSSLGGGALDEQFF.

The table lists this clonotype with a few counts. The V gene is TRBV12-3 or TRBV12-4, the J gene TRBJ1-1, with 7 bases that match TRBD1. The junction had 11 bases not matched to a gene; V was cut back by 1 base and J by 3 bases. The CDR3 sequence is 17 residues long. CDR3 loop: CASSLVPTGRWDTEAFF. CDR3 bases: TGTGCCAGCAGTTTAGTGCCGACAGGGCGGTGGGACACTGAAGCTTTCTTT.

This clonotype occurred many times. The chain uses TRBV7-3 and TRBJ1-1, with a tentative D call TRBD1 (5 bases). Germline V gives CDR1 SGHTA, CDR2 FQGTGA. The germline V and J ends were trimmed by 5 bases and 4 bases, with 11 bases remaining between them. CDR3 length: 13 amino acids. The CDR3 region has the DNA TGTGCCAGCAGCCCCGGGGGGACCACTGAAGCTTTCTTT. Translation gives CASSPGGTTEAFF.

This clonotype appeared a few times. The chain couples TRBV15 to TRBJ2-2; D is perhaps TRBD2 (5 bases). Germline loops: CDR1 LNHNV, CDR2 YYDKDF (reference sequence). The CDR3 covers 16 residues. Trimming cost V 4 bases and J 4 bases, with 16 bases left between them. The CDR3: CATSKTRATPTGELFF. CDR3 sequence (DNA): TGTGCCACCAGCAAAACGAGGGCCACCCCCACCGGGGAGCTGTTTTTT.

This clonotype was recorded at least ten times. The chain employs TRBV11-2 and TRBJ2-3; D not resolved. The CDR3 runs 16 residues. Germline CDR1 and CDR2: SGHAT and FQNNGV. Trimming shortened V by 1 base and J by 4 bases, and 15 bases separated the two germline ends. In nucleotides, the CDR3 is TGTGCCAGCAGCTTAGGGTCAGTTTTAAGGGCAGATACGCAGTATTTT. As protein: CASSLGSVLRADTQYF.

This clonotype was observed many times. The chain links TRBV7-9 to TRBJ1-5, with D unresolved. Germline CDR1 is SEHNR and CDR2 is FQNEAQ (reference sequence). The CDR3 contains 17 residues. Between the trimmed V and J ends, which lost 1 base and 0 bases, there was a span of 13 bases. The CDR3 is CASSLEPSASSNQPQHF. For the CDR3, the DNA is TGTGCCAGCAGCTTAGAGCCGTCGGCGAGTAGCAATCAGCCCCAGCATTTT.

The chain employs TRBV6-6 and TRBJ2-3, with no clear D. Trimming took off 2 bases at V and 0 bases at J, with 6 bases between the two ends. CDR3 length: 14 residues. Germline V CDR1 and CDR2: MNHNY, SVGAGI (reference sequence). The CDR3 protein is CASSYAESTDTQYF. CDR3 coding DNA: TGTGCCAGCAGTTACGCGGAGAGCACAGATACGCAGTATTTT.

This clonotype was observed a handful of times. The chain combines TRBV6-1 with TRBJ1-1; no firm D call. V shed 2 bases and J shed 2 bases, with 18 bases lying between them. This CDR3 is built from 17 residues. The germline CDR1 and CDR2 sequences are MNHNS and SASEGT. CDR3 bases: TGTGCCAGCAGTGAATTGAATATTCTCCCCCACAACACTGAAGCTTTCTTT. Its protein product is CASSELNILPHNTEAFF.